This T cell receptor beta chain was found in a study of control samples from healthy donors and cancer patients. Repertoires were generated with immunoSEQ multiplex PCR, while TCRdb's copy carries only in-frame clones and drops some. The data show about 410,000 clones, more than 80% seen once. The sample consisted of PBMCs. The sequence was obtained from a man in his forties with head and neck cancer.

The CDR3 protein is CAWGRVGYEQYF. CDR3 sequence (DNA): TGTGCCTGGGGAAGGGTGGGCTACGAGCAGTACTTC. The V call is TRBV30, the J call TRBJ2-7; D ambiguous. Germline CDR1 is GTSNPN and CDR2 is SVGIG (reference sequence). This CDR3 has 12 residues. With 5 bases removed from V and 3 bases from J, the gap between germline ends came to 11 bases.